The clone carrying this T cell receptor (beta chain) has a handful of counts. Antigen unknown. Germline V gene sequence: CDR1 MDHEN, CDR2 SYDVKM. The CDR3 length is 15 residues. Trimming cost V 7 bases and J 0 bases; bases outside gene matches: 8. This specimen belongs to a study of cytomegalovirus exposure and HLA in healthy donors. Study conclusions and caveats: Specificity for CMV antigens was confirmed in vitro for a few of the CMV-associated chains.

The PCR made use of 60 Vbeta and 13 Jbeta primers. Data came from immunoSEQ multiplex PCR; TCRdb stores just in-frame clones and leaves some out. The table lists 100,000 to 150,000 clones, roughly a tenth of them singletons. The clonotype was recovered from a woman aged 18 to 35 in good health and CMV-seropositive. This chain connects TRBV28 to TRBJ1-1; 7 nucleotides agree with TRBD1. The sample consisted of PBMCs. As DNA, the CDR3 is TGTGCCAGCAACCAGGGGGTTTCGGTGAACACTGAAGCTTTCTTT. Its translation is CASNQGVSVNTEAFF.